Shown below are 4 T cell receptor beta chains from a single sample sequenced in a study of blood T cell repertoires in COVID-19. Clones were read by immunoSEQ multiplex PCR, and TCRdb kept only the in-frame ones, dropping some. Of hundreds of thousands of clones in the sample, 70% to 90% are singletons; the top ten hold about 1.6%. Sequenced material: PBMCs or T cells enriched from blood (not recorded which). The receptors stem from a woman between 45 and 65 years old who had recovered from COVID-19.

J is TRBJ2-7 and V is TRBV7-9; possible D gene TRBD1, 6 bases. Trimming stripped 3 bases from V and 5 bases from J, with 14 bases between. From germline, CDR1 is SEHNR and CDR2 FQNEAQ (reference sequence). CDR3 length equals 14 residues. CDR3 protein: CASSLGAGVDEQYF. DNA of the CDR3: TGTGCCAGCAGCTTGGGGGCAGGGGTTGACGAGCAGTACTTC.

This clone was counted only a few times. This sequence joins TRBV27 and TRBJ2-7, with a tentative D call TRBD2 (5 bases). The CDR3 covers 15 residues. In germline, CDR1 is MNHEY, CDR2 SMNVEV (reference sequence). V was pared by 3 bases and J by 0 bases, with 12 bases between. CDR3 sequence (DNA): TGTGCCAGCAGTTTGTACCCCGGGGACTCCTACGAGCAGTACTTC. Encoded protein: CASSLYPGDSYEQYF.

V and J are TRBV27 and TRBJ1-1; 10 bases are a match to TRBD1. The CDR3 has 14 residues. The ends lost 5 bases at V and 4 bases at J; junction bases unmatched: 4. Germline-derived CDR1 and CDR2 are MNHEY and SMNVEV (reference sequence). CDR3 amino acids: CASSLGTGVTEAFF. In nucleotides, the CDR3 is TGTGCCAGCAGTCTAGGGACAGGGGTCACTGAAGCTTTCTTT.

The rearrangement joins TRBV5-3 to TRBJ2-3, with 8 bases identical to TRBD2. TRBV5-3 is marked as an open reading frame, function uncertain. The CDR3 loop spans 16 amino acids. V lost 3 bases, J lost 0 bases, and 6 bases stayed unmatched. Written as DNA, the CDR3 is TGTGCCAGAAGCTGTAGCGGGGACCCTAGCACAGATACGCAGTATTTT. Its translation: CARSCSGDPSTDTQYF.